This TCR beta chain was recovered during a study of spatial heterogeneity in lung cancer. Study-wide points: Ubiquitous expanded tumor TCRs were seen in blood more at resection than at follow-up.

Each molecule of TCR cDNA was tagged with one unique molecular identifier. TCRdb fed the 5' RACE reads into MiXCR, producing one record per CDR3 protein. The sample lists 40,000 or so distinct CDR3 sequences; around 7.2% were seen once. There are many counts of this clonotype. Its cognate antigen is unknown. The time point: sample taken at primary tumor resection. Sequencing was performed on whole RNA extracted from tumor and nontumor lung tissue, or from frozen PBMC, and the material was left unsorted. V lost 0 bases to trimming and J lost 1 base, with 9 bases between them. The CDR3 is made up of 15 amino acids. Germline V CDR1 and CDR2: SNHLY, FYNNEI.

The clonotype comes from a male donor with early-stage non-small cell lung cancer. The sequencing used PBMCs, collected at surgery. The chain carries TRBV2 and TRBJ1-1; the D gene is possibly TRBD1 (5 bases). As DNA, the CDR3 is TGTGCCAGCAGTGAAGCGGGCACAGGGAACACTGAAGCTTTCTTT. It yields the protein CASSEAGTGNTEAFF.